A selection of T cell receptor beta chains follows, all from one sample in a study of regulatory T cells in long-lasting Graves disease. Each CDR3 protein is one row after TCRdb ran MiXCR on the multiplex PCR reads. Altogether 410,000 or so distinct CDR3 sequences are present, under 15% being singletons, with the ten largest covering around 15%. These data are also associated with another study on T cells in Graves' hyperthyroidism and ophthalmopathy.

The sequenced sample was peripheral blood mononuclear cells (PBMCs), obtained at new diagnosis, from a patient treated with antithyroid drugs. These receptors came from a woman aged 25-40 years with Graves disease. Each CDR3 is given with its conserved first and last residue. A D gene is named only where the DNA matches it firmly. Size is omitted from some rows. Given values are once, few, many or a class for expanded clones.

TRBJ2-1,TRBD2,TRBV7-3,15,many,CASSQVGGSSNEQFF,TGTGCCAGCAGCCAGGTTGGCGGGAGTTCAAATGAGCAGTTCTTC
TRBJ2-2,NA,TRBV2,14,many,CASKSRPNTGELFF,TGTGCCAGCAAGTCGCGGCCGAACACCGGGGAGCTGTTTTTT
TRBJ2-3,TRBD2,TRBV18,14,many,CASRTSGSTDTQYF,TGTGCCAGCCGGACTAGCGGTAGCACAGATACGCAGTATTTT
TRBJ2-3,NA,TRBV2,16,many,CASSSPRGKSTDTQYF,TGTGCCAGCAGTTCCCCCAGGGGCAAGAGCACAGATACGCAGTATTTT
TRBJ2-2,TRBD2,TRBV7-9,15,many,CASSLPSGNTGELFF,TGTGCCAGCAGCTTGCCTAGCGGGAACACCGGGGAGCTGTTTTTT
TRBJ2-5,TRBD1,TRBV7-9,15,few,CASSLLRGGAETQYF,TGTGCCAGCAGCTTATTACGAGGGGGCGCAGAGACCCAGTACTTC
TRBJ1-2,NA,TRBV20-1,13,many,CSAPGEGQGGYTF,TGCAGTGCGCCGGGAGAGGGTCAGGGTGGCTACACCTTC
TRBJ2-5,TRBD2,TRBV20-1,13,NA,CSVASGIRETQYF,TGCAGCGTTGCTAGCGGGATAAGAGAGACCCAGTACTTC
TRBJ2-7,TRBD1,TRBV20-1,16,many,CSANHARDSGPYEQYF,TGCAGTGCTAACCACGCCCGGGACAGTGGGCCCTACGAGCAGTACTTC
TRBJ2-2,NA,TRBV11-1,17,many,CASSLGSLGANTGELFF,TGTGCCAGCAGCTTAGGAAGTTTAGGGGCGAACACCGGGGAGCTGTTTTTT
TRBJ2-7,TRBD2,TRBV12-3/TRBV12-4,14,NA,CASSYLAGTFEQYF,TGTGCCAGCAGTTACTTAGCGGGCACGTTTGAGCAGTACTTC
TRBJ2-6,NA,TRBV10-3,15,NA,CAISRGSSGANVLTF,TGTGCCATCAGCCGAGGAAGCTCTGGGGCCAACGTCCTGACTTTC
TRBJ2-7,NA,TRBV12-3/TRBV12-4,14,many,CASSLQGGAYEQYF,TGTGCCAGCAGCCTACAGGGAGGCGCCTACGAGCAGTACTTC
TRBJ1-2,NA,TRBV20-1,13,NA,CSAPEQANYGYTF,TGCAGTGCCCCGGAACAGGCGAACTATGGCTACACCTTC
TRBJ1-1,NA,TRBV12-3/TRBV12-4,14,many,CASSLLPGDTEAFF,TGTGCCAGCAGTTTATTGCCGGGAGACACTGAAGCTTTCTTT
TRBJ2-1,TRBD2,TRBV6-1,17,many,CASSHTGTSGTYNEQFF,TGTGCCAGCAGTCACACCGGGACTAGCGGTACCTACAATGAGCAGTTCTTC
TRBJ2-7,TRBD2,TRBV20-1,13,many,CSAGLVRRYEQYF,TGCAGTGCCGGACTAGTGCGGCGTTACGAGCAGTACTTC
TRBJ2-7,NA,TRBV4-1,17,NA,CASSQLVAGAGPYEQYF,TGCGCCAGCAGCCAGTTAGTAGCCGGGGCAGGGCCCTACGAGCAGTACTTC
TRBJ1-2,NA,TRBV29-1,11,few,CSVSYSYGYTF,TGCAGCGTTAGCTATTCCTATGGCTACACCTTC
TRBJ2-3,TRBD2,TRBV11-3,18,NA,CASSSRSGSGGYADTQYF,TGTGCCAGCAGCTCCCGATCGGGTAGCGGGGGATACGCAGATACGCAGTATTTT
TRBJ1-5,NA,TRBV29-1,13,NA,CSVFVGEGQPQHF,TGCAGCGTTTTTGTGGGGGAGGGTCAGCCCCAGCATTTT
TRBJ2-3,TRBD1,TRBV6-9,15,few,CASSYQGQSTDTQYF,TGTGCCAGCAGTTACCAGGGACAGTCCACAGATACGCAGTATTTT
TRBJ2-7,TRBD2,TRBV5-1,15,few,CASSQPGLVGFKQYF,TGCGCCAGCAGCCAGCCGGGACTAGTCGGTTTTAAGCAGTACTTC
TRBJ2-3,TRBD2,TRBV28,17,NA,CASSSLGLAGGVDTQYF,TGTGCCAGCAGCTCCCTGGGACTAGCGGGAGGTGTTGATACGCAGTATTTT
TRBJ1-4,NA,TRBV18,15,NA,CASSPTGTTNEKLFF,TGTGCCAGCTCACCAACAGGGACAACTAATGAAAAACTGTTTTTT
TRBJ2-1,TRBD2,TRBV24-1,15,NA,CATSPPVAGINEQFF,TGTGCCACCAGTCCCCCGGTAGCGGGAATCAATGAGCAGTTCTTC
TRBJ1-1,NA,TRBV6-5,13,NA,CASSYDSNTEAFF,TGTGCCAGCAGTTACGACAGCAACACTGAAGCTTTCTTT
TRBJ2-5,NA,TRBV20-1,13,many,CSARAASTETQYF,TGCAGTGCTAGAGCGGCTAGCACAGAGACCCAGTACTTC
TRBJ1-1,NA,TRBV11-2,13,NA,CASSLLPNTEAFF,TGTGCCAGCAGCTTACTGCCGAACACTGAAGCTTTCTTT
TRBJ1-6,NA,TRBV27,15,few,CASSSSIQGNSPLHF,TGTGCCAGCAGTTCATCAATACAGGGAAATTCACCCCTCCACTTT
TRBJ2-7,NA,TRBV3-1,13,many,CASSQNRGYEQYF,TGTGCCAGCAGCCAAAACCGGGGATACGAGCAGTACTTC
TRBJ2-5,NA,TRBV2,12,many,CASATFGETQYF,TGTGCCAGCGCCACGTTTGGGGAGACCCAGTACTTC
TRBJ2-1,NA,TRBV14,18,NA,CASSQDWTTLSSYNEQFF,TGTGCCAGCAGCCAAGATTGGACTACCCTGAGCTCCTACAATGAGCAGTTCTTC
TRBJ2-2,NA,TRBV29-1,13,NA,CSVELRLTGELFF,TGCAGCGTTGAACTGCGCCTGACCGGGGAGCTGTTTTTT
TRBJ1-6,NA,TRBV20-1,16,few,CSARGGVSSYNSPLHF,TGCAGTGCTAGAGGTGGCGTGAGCTCCTATAATTCACCCCTCCACTTT
TRBJ1-5,TRBD1,TRBV2,15,many,CASTRSGDRVQPQHF,TGTGCCAGCACTCGATCTGGGGACAGGGTTCAGCCCCAGCATTTT
TRBJ2-1,TRBD2,TRBV27,16,many,CASSSAGGFSYNEQFF,TGTGCCAGCAGTTCAGCGGGAGGTTTCTCCTACAATGAGCAGTTCTTC
TRBJ2-5,TRBD2,TRBV20-1,15,many,CSATRLAGGQETQYF,TGCAGTGCTACAAGACTAGCGGGAGGGCAAGAGACCCAGTACTTC
TRBJ2-2,NA,TRBV6-1,16,once,CASSPEWDLIGGELFF,TGTGCCAGCAGCCCTGAATGGGACCTAATAGGCGGGGAGCTGTTTTTT
TRBJ2-1,TRBD2,TRBV6-2/TRBV6-3,15,NA,CASSEAELATSEQFF,TGTGCCAGCAGTGAAGCGGAACTAGCGACGAGTGAGCAGTTCTTC
TRBJ2-1,NA,TRBV6-2/TRBV6-3,17,many,CASSYKGGGGPNNEQFF,TGTGCCAGCAGTTATAAAGGAGGAGGCGGACCGAACAATGAGCAGTTCTTC
TRBJ2-5,TRBD2,TRBV28,15,many,CASSFFQAGAGTQYF,TGTGCCAGCAGTTTTTTTCAAGCGGGAGCGGGGACCCAGTACTTC
TRBJ2-7,TRBD1,TRBV27,15,many,CASRPGDRTTYEQYF,TGTGCCAGCAGACCAGGGGACAGGACCACCTACGAGCAGTACTTC
TRBJ2-1,TRBD2,TRBV6-4,15,NA,CASSQTSEIHNEQFF,TGTGCCAGCAGTCAGACTAGCGAGATACACAATGAGCAGTTCTTC
TRBJ2-7,TRBD1,TRBV10-1,15,NA,CASSDSGQVAYEQYF,TGCGCCAGCAGTGACTCCGGACAGGTCGCCTACGAGCAGTACTTC
TRBJ2-5,NA,TRBV29-1,16,many,CSVHGPRSQGEETQYF,TGCAGCGTCCACGGTCCCAGGTCTCAGGGAGAAGAGACCCAGTACTTC
TRBJ2-7,NA,TRBV20-1,14,NA,CSARPQGYFDEQYF,TGCAGTGCTAGACCTCAGGGTTATTTCGACGAGCAGTACTTC
TRBJ1-6,NA,TRBV6-1,15,few,CASTQGFLTDSPLHF,TGTGCCAGCACCCAAGGGTTTTTGACGGATTCACCCCTCCACTTT
TRBJ2-3,NA,TRBV6-2/TRBV6-3,15,NA,CAGSYTDRTTDTQYF,TGTGCCGGCAGTTATACGGACCGCACCACAGATACGCAGTATTTT
TRBJ1-5,NA,TRBV2,17,many,CASRPGTAYASNQPQHF,TGTGCCAGCAGACCCGGGACCGCGTACGCATCTAATCAGCCCCAGCATTTT
TRBJ2-5,TRBD1,TRBV28,18,many,CASSYPQGVEKIQETQYF,TGTGCCAGCAGTTACCCACAGGGGGTGGAAAAAATCCAAGAGACCCAGTACTTC
TRBJ2-5,NA,TRBV20-1,13,NA,CSAHGLPRETQYF,TGCAGTGCTCACGGACTCCCGAGGGAGACCCAGTACTTC
TRBJ2-7,TRBD1,TRBV9,14,few,CASSVGGQGYEQYF,TGTGCCAGCAGCGTTGGTGGACAGGGGTACGAGCAGTACTTC
TRBJ2-1,TRBD1,TRBV6-1,15,many,CASTPADRNYNEQFF,TGTGCCAGCACCCCCGCGGACAGGAACTACAATGAGCAGTTCTTC
TRBJ1-1,TRBD1,TRBV5-1,14,many,CASSFKGASTEAFF,TGCGCCAGCAGCTTTAAGGGGGCGAGCACTGAAGCTTTCTTT
TRBJ2-2,TRBD1,TRBV7-9,19,many,CASSLSPLPGTGNTGELFF,TGTGCCAGCAGCTTATCTCCCCTCCCCGGGACAGGGAACACCGGGGAGCTGTTTTTT
TRBJ2-7,TRBD2,TRBV5-6,16,many,CASSGGRREETYEQYF,TGTGCCAGCAGCGGGGGGCGGCGGGAGGAGACCTACGAGCAGTACTTC
TRBJ1-5,NA,TRBV7-8,15,few,CASSLPGANGQPQHF,TGTGCCAGCAGCTTACCAGGGGCCAACGGTCAGCCCCAGCATTTT
TRBJ2-7,TRBD1,TRBV30,13,many,CAWDRAVANEQYF,TGTGCCTGGGACAGGGCAGTAGCGAACGAGCAGTACTTC